Listed below are T cell receptor beta chains from one sample, sequenced in a study of blood T cell repertoires in COVID-19. Some clones are missing from TCRdb's copy, which holds only in-frame ones; the method was immunoSEQ multiplex PCR. The sample yields 250,000 or so clones, approximately 92% seen once. The sequencing sample was made of peripheral blood. These receptors all come from a woman in her 40s who had recovered from COVID-19. Both conserved end residues are part of each CDR3. The D gene is left open where the match is weak. Part of the rows lack a size; the others show once, few, many or a class for expanded clones.

V: TRBV7-2; length: 16; size: NA; D: TRBD1; J: TRBJ1-2; DNA: TGTGCCAGCAGCTCCAATCGACAGGGGAATAACTATGGCTACACCTTC; CDR3: CASSSNRQGNNYGYTF
V: TRBV19; length: 14; size: NA; D: TRBD2; J: TRBJ2-1; DNA: TGTGCCAGTAGTATAGTGGGAGGGGTTTTTGAGCAGTTCTTC; CDR3: CASSIVGGVFEQFF
V: TRBV15; length: 12; size: NA; D: NA; J: TRBJ1-1; DNA: TGTGCCACCAGCATGTATAACGGTGAAGCTTTCTTT; CDR3: CATSMYNGEAFF
V: TRBV9; length: 16; size: few; D: TRBD1; J: TRBJ2-3; DNA: TGTGCCAGCAGCGTTAACCGGGACAGAGAACTAGATACGCAGTATTTT; CDR3: CASSVNRDRELDTQYF
V: TRBV27; length: 14; size: NA; D: TRBD1; J: TRBJ1-1; DNA: TGTGCCAGCATGACAGGGGCTCGAGGCACTGAAGCTTTCTTT; CDR3: CASMTGARGTEAFF
V: TRBV2; length: 16; size: NA; D: TRBD2; J: TRBJ2-3; DNA: TGTGCCAGCAGTGAGGAGGGACTAACAAACACAGATACGCAGTATTTT; CDR3: CASSEEGLTNTDTQYF
V: TRBV19; length: 14; size: NA; D: NA; J: TRBJ2-3; DNA: TGTGCCAGTAGTAGATTGACAGGCACAGATACGCAGTATTTT; CDR3: CASSRLTGTDTQYF
V: TRBV27; length: 14; size: few; D: TRBD1; J: TRBJ1-1; DNA: TGTGCCAGCAGTTCAACCTGGACAGGGCCTGAAGCTTTCTTT; CDR3: CASSSTWTGPEAFF
V: TRBV6-1; length: 13; size: NA; D: NA; J: TRBJ1-1; DNA: TGTGCCAGCAGACAGGGCCCGAACACTGAAGCTTTCTTT; CDR3: CASRQGPNTEAFF
V: TRBV3-1/TRBV3-2; length: 13; size: NA; D: NA; J: TRBJ2-5; DNA: TGTGCCAGCAGTCCCGAGTACCAAGAGACCCAGTACTTC; CDR3: CASSPEYQETQYF
V: TRBV7-6; length: 16; size: NA; D: TRBD1; J: TRBJ1-2; DNA: TGTGCCAGCAGCTTAGGGACAGGGGGCTCTAACTATGGCTACACCTTC; CDR3: CASSLGTGGSNYGYTF
V: TRBV28; length: 13; size: NA; D: TRBD2; J: TRBJ2-5; DNA: TGTGCCAGCCTAGCGGGGGCGGTCGGGGCCCAGTACTTC; CDR3: CASLAGAVGAQYF
V: TRBV5-4; length: 18; size: few; D: TRBD2; J: TRBJ2-4; DNA: TGTGCCAGCAGCGGGCCGGGGATAGCGGGAGTAGCCAAAAACATTCAGTACTTC; CDR3: CASSGPGIAGVAKNIQYF
V: TRBV4-1; length: 14; size: NA; D: TRBD2; J: TRBJ2-1; DNA: TGCGCCAGCAGCCAAGATACGACTAGCGATGAGCAGTTCTTC; CDR3: CASSQDTTSDEQFF
V: TRBV19; length: 14; size: NA; D: NA; J: TRBJ2-7; DNA: TGTGCCAGTAGTATAGGGACTCCTTCGTACGAGCAGTACTTC; CDR3: CASSIGTPSYEQYF
V: TRBV27; length: 13; size: once; D: NA; J: TRBJ1-2; DNA: TGTGCCAGCAGTCCCCACTACAGGGAGGGCTACACCTTC; CDR3: CASSPHYREGYTF
V: TRBV7-9; length: 16; size: NA; D: TRBD2; J: TRBJ2-7; DNA: TGTGCCAGCAGCTTCCCCAGCGGGGGGGAATCCTACGAGCAGTACTTC; CDR3: CASSFPSGGESYEQYF
V: TRBV5-4; length: 15; size: NA; D: TRBD1; J: TRBJ2-3; DNA: TGTGCCAGCAGCCTACGGACAGGGAGAACAGATACGCAGTATTTT; CDR3: CASSLRTGRTDTQYF